This entry is about one T cell receptor (beta chain). Its antigen remains unknown. Extremely preterm births at about 22-27 weeks of gestation supplied the samples. Mothers with known HIV infection were excluded. The data originate from a study of naive CD8 T cells in extremely preterm neonates. Study-level results: Preterm neonate repertoires were significantly less rich by iChao1 than others. Term neonates 0.3% to 0.45%, young children around 0.03%, adults over 0.0075%; preterm neonates shared 2.5% to 3%. Preterm CDR3s were shorter than older groups', with fewer N additions and less trimming.

The CDR3 contains 16 residues. Trimming removed 1 base from V and 8 bases from J, with 17 bases in between. CDR1 LGHNA and CDR2 YSLEER come from the germline V gene. The protocol was immunoSEQ multiplex PCR, while the TCRdb copy is restricted to in-frame clones and leaves out a portion. Here the sample spans 21,000 or so clones, more than 70% being singletons. The TCR comes from a boy who was born preterm. Sequenced: naive CD8+ T cells from cord blood. The chain links TRBV4-3 to TRBJ1-4; D may be TRBD1 (6 bases). The CDR3 nucleotides are TGCGCCAGCAGCCAAGGGTGGAGTCAGGGGAGGGAAAAACTGTTTTTT. It translates to CASSQGWSQGREKLFF.